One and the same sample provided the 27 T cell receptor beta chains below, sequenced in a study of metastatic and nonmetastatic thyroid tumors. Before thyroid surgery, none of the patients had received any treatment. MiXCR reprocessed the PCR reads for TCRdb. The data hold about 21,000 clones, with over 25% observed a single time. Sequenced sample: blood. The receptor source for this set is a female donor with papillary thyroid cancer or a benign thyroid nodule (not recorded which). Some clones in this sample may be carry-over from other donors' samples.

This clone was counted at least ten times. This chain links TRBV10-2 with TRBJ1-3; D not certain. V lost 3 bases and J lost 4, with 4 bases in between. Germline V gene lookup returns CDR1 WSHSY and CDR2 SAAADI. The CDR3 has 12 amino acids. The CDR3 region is CASSDGGNTIYF. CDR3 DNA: TGCGCCAGCAGTGATGGGGGAAACACCATATATTTT.

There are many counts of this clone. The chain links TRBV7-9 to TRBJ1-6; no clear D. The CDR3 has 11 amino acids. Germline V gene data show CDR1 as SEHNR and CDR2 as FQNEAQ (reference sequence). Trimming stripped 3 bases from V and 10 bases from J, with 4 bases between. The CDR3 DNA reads TGTGCCAGCAGCTTGAACTCACCCCTCCACTTT. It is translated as CASSLNSPLHF. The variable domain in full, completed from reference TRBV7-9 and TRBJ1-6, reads DTGVSQNPRHKITKRGQNVTFRCDPISEHNRLYWYRQTLGQGPEFLTYFQNEAQLEKSRLLSDRFSAERPKGSFSTLEIQRTEQGDSAMYLCASSLNSPLHFGNGTRLTVT.

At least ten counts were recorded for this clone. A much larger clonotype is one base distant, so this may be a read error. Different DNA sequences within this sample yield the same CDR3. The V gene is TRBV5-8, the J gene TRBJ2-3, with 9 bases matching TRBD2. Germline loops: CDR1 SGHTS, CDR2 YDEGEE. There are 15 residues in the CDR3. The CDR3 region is CASSLRRGGTDTQYF. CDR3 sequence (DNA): TGTGCCAGCAGCTTGCGGCGGGGGGGCACAGATACGCAGTATTTC.

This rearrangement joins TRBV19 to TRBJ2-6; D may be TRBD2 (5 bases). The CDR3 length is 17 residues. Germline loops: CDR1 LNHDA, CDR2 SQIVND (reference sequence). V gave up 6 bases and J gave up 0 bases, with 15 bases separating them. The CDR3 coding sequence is TGTGCCAGTAGACGCAATACGGGGTCCTCTGGGGCCAACGTCCTGACTTTC. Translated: CASRRNTGSSGANVLTF.

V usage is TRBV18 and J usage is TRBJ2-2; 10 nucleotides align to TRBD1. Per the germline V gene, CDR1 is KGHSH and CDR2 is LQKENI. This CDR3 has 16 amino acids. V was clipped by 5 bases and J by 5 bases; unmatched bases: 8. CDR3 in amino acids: CASSTDRDRGTGELFF. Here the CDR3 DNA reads TGTGCCAGCTCAACAGACCGGGACAGGGGTACCGGGGAGCTGTTTTTT.

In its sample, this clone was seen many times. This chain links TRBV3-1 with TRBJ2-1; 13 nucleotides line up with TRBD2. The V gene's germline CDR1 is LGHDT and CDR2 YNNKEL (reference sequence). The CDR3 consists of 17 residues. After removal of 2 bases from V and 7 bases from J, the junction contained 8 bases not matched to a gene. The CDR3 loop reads CASSQQKKTSGRNEQFF. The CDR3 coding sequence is TGTGCCAGCAGCCAACAAAAAAAGACTAGCGGGAGGAATGAGCAGTTCTTC.

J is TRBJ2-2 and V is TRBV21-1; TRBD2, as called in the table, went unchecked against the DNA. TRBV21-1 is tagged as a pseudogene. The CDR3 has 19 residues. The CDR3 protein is CASSPAVGLKSANTGELFF. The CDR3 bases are TGTGCCAGCAGTCCCGCGGTCGGGCTGAAGAGCGCGAACACCGGGGAGCTGTTTTTT.

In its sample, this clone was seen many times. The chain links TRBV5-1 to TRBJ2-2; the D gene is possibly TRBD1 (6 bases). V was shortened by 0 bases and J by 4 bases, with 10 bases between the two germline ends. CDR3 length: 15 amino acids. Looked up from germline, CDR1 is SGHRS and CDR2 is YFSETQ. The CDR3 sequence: CASSLDRTATGELFF. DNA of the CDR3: TGCGCCAGCAGCTTGGATAGGACAGCCACCGGGGAGCTGTTTTTT.

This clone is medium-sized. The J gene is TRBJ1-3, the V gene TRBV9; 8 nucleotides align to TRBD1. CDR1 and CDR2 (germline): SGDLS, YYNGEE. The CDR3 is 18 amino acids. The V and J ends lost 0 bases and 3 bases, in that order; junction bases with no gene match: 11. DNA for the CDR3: TGTGCCAGCAGCGTAGGTTTGTTTGACAGGGGATATGGAAACACCATATATTTT. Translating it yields CASSVGLFDRGYGNTIYF.

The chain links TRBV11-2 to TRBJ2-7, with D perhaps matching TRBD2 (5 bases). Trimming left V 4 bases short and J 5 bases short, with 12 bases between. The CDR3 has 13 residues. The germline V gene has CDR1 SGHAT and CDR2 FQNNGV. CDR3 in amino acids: CASSSSSLHEQYF. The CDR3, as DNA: TGTGCCAGCAGCTCCTCTAGCCTACACGAGCAGTACTTC.

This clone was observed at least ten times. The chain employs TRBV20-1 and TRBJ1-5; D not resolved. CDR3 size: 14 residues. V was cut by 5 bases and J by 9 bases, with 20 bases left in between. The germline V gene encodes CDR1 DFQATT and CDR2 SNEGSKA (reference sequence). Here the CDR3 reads CSAPPSRTLGPQHF. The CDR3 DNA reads TGCAGTGCTCCACCCTCGAGGACCTTAGGGCCCCAGCATTTT.

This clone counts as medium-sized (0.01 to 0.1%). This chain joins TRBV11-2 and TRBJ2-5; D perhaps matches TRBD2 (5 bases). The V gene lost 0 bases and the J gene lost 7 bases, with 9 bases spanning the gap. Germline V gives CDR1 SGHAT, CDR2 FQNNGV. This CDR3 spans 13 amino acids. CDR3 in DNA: TGTGCCAGCAGCTTAGATGGAGGAGGGACCCAGTACTTC. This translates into CASSLDGGGTQYF.

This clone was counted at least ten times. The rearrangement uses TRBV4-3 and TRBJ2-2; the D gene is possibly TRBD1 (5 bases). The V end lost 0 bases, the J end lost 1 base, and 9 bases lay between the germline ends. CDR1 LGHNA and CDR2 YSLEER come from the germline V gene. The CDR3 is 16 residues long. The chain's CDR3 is CASSQETDRNTGELFF. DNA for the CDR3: TGCGCCAGCAGCCAAGAAACAGACAGGAACACCGGGGAGCTGTTTTTT.

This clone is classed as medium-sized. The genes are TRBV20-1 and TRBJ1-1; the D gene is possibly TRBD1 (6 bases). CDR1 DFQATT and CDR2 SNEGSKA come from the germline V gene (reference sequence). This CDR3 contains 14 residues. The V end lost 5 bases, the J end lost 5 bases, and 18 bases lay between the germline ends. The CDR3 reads CSAPYRVGETEAFF. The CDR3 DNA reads TGCAGTGCTCCCTACAGGGTGGGGGAGACTGAAGCTTTCTTT.

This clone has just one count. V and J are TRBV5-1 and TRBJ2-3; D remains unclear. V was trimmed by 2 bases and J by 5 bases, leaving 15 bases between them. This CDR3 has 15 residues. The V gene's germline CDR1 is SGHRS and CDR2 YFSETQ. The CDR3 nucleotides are TGCGCCAGCAGCTTCTTTGGCGGACCGGGAGATACGCAGTATTTT. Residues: CASSFFGGPGDTQYF.

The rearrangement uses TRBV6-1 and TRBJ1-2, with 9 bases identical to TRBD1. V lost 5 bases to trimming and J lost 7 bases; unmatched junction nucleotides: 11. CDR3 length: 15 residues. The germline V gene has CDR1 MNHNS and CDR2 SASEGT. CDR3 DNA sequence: TGTGCCAGCAGTCCGCCCGGGACAGGGTCGCGTGGCTACACCTTC. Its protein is CASSPPGTGSRGYTF.

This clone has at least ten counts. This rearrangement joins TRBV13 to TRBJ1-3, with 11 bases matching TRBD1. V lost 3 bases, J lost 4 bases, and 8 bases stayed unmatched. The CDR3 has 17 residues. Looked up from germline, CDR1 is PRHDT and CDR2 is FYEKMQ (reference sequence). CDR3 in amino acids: CASSLGSGQGGGNTIYF. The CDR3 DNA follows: TGTGCCAGCAGCTTGGGTTCGGGACAGGGGGGAGGAAACACCATATATTTT.

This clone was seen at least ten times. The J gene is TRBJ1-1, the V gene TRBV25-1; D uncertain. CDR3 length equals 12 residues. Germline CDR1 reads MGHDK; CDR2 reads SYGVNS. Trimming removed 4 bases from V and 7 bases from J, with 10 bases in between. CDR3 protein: CASSGPHGEAFF. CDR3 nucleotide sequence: TGTGCCAGCAGTGGTCCGCATGGTGAAGCTTTCTTT.

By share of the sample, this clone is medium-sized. The CDR3 protein is CASSVGWGSQETQYF. The DNA for the CDR3 is TGTGCCAGCAGCGTAGGATGGGGCAGCCAAGAGACCCAGTACTTC. The chain joins TRBV9 to TRBJ2-5; D might be TRBD1 (5 bases). The CDR3 is 15 amino acids. Per the germline V gene, CDR1 is SGDLS and CDR2 is YYNGEE. V was shortened by 0 bases and J by 1 base, with 10 bases between the two germline ends. Full variable domain (rest looked up from reference TRBV9 and TRBJ2-5): DSGVTQTPKHLITATGQRVTLRCSPRSGDLSVYWYQQSLDQGLQFLIQYYNGEERAKGNILERFSAQQFPDLHSELNLSSLELGDSALYFCASSVGWGSQETQYFGPGTRLLVL.

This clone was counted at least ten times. The CDR3 DNA reads as TGTGCCAGCAGCCATCTCTACGGGGACACCGGGGAGCTGTTTTTT. It encodes CASSHLYGDTGELFF. The rearrangement links TRBV27 to TRBJ2-2, with a tentative D call TRBD2 (5 bases). The CDR3 runs to 15 residues. V was pared by 6 bases and J by 3 bases, with 14 bases between. Looked up from germline, CDR1 is MNHEY and CDR2 is SMNVEV (reference sequence).

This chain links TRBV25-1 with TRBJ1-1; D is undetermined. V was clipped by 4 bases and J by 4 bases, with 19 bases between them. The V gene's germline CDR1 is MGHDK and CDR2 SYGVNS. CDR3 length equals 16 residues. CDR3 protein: CASSARTGGGVTEAFF. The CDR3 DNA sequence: TGTGCCAGCAGTGCTCGGACGGGCGGCGGGGTCACTGAAGCTTTCTTT.

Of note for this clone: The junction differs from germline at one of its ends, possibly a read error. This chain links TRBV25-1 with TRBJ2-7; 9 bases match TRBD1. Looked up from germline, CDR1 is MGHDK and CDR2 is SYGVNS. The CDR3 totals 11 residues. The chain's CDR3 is CAISGTGSQYF. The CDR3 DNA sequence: TGTGCCATCAGTGGGACAGGGTCGCAGTACTTC.

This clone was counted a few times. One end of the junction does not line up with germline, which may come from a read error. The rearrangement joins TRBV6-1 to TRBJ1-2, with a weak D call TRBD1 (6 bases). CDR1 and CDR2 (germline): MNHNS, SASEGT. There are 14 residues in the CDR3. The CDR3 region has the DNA TGTGCCAGCAGGAAACAGGGAAAACTTGATGGCCACACCTTC. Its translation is CASRKQGKLDGHTF.

CDR3 loop: CSASMAGSKFSYEQYF. CDR3 nucleotides: TGCAGTGCTAGTATGGCAGGGTCAAAGTTTTCCTACGAGCAGTACTTC. V is TRBV20-1 and J is TRBJ2-7; D is possibly TRBD1 (5 bases). V shed 3 bases and J shed 1 base, with 19 bases lying between them. The CDR3 totals 16 residues. Germline V gene sequence: CDR1 DFQATT, CDR2 SNEGSKA (reference sequence).

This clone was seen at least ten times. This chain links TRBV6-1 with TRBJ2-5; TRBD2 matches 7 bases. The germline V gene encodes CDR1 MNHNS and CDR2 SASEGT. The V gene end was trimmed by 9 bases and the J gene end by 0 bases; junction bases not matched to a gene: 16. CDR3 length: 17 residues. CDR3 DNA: TGTGCCAGTTCTTGGACCGCGGGGGAACTGTACCAAGAGACCCAGTACTTC. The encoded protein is CASSWTAGELYQETQYF.

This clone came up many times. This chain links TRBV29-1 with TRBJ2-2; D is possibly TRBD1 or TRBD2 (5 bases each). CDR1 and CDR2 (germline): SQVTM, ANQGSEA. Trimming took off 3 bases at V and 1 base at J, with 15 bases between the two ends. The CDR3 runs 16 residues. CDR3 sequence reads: CSVDHGAGQNTGELFF. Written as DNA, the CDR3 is TGCAGCGTTGATCACGGGGCAGGTCAGAACACCGGGGAGCTGTTTTTT.

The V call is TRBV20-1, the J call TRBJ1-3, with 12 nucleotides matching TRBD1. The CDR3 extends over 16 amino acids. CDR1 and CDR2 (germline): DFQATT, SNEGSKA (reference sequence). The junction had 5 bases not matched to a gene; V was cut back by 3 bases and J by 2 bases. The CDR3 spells CSARGGTGGPGNTIYF. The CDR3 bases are TGCAGTGCTAGGGGCGGGACAGGGGGCCCTGGAAACACCATATATTTT.